This passage covers 9 T cell receptor beta chains from one sample sequenced in a study of yellow fever vaccine responses in identical twins. TCRdb reanalysed the RT-PCR reads using MiXCR and keeps one entry per CDR3 protein. The sample yields more than 30,000 distinct CDR3 sequences, less than 70% seen once. Sequencing used T cells from blood (PBMCs), unsorted or a sorted subset (not recorded which), obtained before or after yellow fever vaccination (not recorded which). The receptors were sampled from a woman between 18 and 29 years old who received the yellow fever vaccine.

This clonotype was detected a few times. The chain recombines TRBV20-1 with TRBJ2-2, with D uncertain. This CDR3 spans 16 amino acids. Trimming removed 2 bases from V and 1 base from J, with 14 bases in between. Germline V gene data show CDR1 as DFQATT and CDR2 as SNEGSKA (reference sequence). CDR3 in DNA: TGCAGTGCTAGACGCCCAGGATGGGAGAACACCGGGGAGCTGTTTTTT. Its protein is CSARRPGWENTGELFF.

This sequence joins TRBV6-5 and TRBJ1-1; D not certain. Germline V gene lookup returns CDR1 MNHEY and CDR2 SVGAGI. CDR3 length: 13 residues. Trimming removed 1 base at V and 0 bases at J, with 3 bases between. CDR3: CASSYWMNTEAFF. The CDR3 DNA sequence: TGTGCCAGCAGTTACTGGATGAACACTGAAGCTTTCTTT.

V gene TRBV2 combines with J gene TRBJ1-6; D remains unclear. The CDR3 covers 18 residues. The germline V and J ends were trimmed by 4 bases and 0 bases, with 16 bases remaining between them. CDR1 is SNHLY and CDR2 is FYNNEI in the germline V gene. The CDR3 nucleotides are TGTGCCAGCAGTGTTCCCCAAGGATTCTACTCCTATAATTCACCCCTCCACTTT. Translated: CASSVPQGFYSYNSPLHF.

The chain recombines TRBV20-1 with TRBJ2-7; tentatively, D is TRBD1 (7 bases). Trimming shortened V by 5 bases and J by 2 bases, and 10 bases separated the two germline ends. Germline-derived CDR1 and CDR2 are DFQATT and SNEGSKA (reference sequence). The CDR3 has 12 residues. The CDR3 nucleotides read TGCAGTGCTCAGGGGGGTGCCTACGAGCAGTACTTC. Protein sequence: CSAQGGAYEQYF.

The chain couples TRBV18 to TRBJ2-3, with D maybe TRBD2 (5 bases). There are 16 residues in the CDR3. V dropped 3 bases and J dropped 0 bases, with 13 bases sitting between them. Germline-derived CDR1 and CDR2 are KGHSH and LQKENI. CDR3 sequence reads: CASSPSLAPSTDTQYF. The CDR3 DNA sequence: TGTGCCAGCTCACCCTCTTTAGCGCCGAGCACAGATACGCAGTATTTT.

This rearrangement joins TRBV18 to TRBJ1-1; maybe TRBD1 (6 bases). The CDR3 length is 14 residues. Germline loops: CDR1 KGHSH, CDR2 LQKENI. V gave up 4 bases and J gave up 5 bases, with 14 bases separating them. The CDR3 here is CASSQQGKGTEAFF. In DNA, the CDR3 is TGTGCCAGCTCACAACAGGGCAAGGGGACTGAAGCTTTCTTT.

The rearrangement joins TRBV20-1 to TRBJ1-2, with 11 bases aligning to TRBD1. With 0 bases clipped from V and 8 bases from J, the junction kept 14 bases outside the gene matches. The germline gives CDR1 DFQATT, CDR2 SNEGSKA (reference sequence). CDR3 length equals 17 residues. CDR3 sequence reads: CSARDTLKGQGARGYTF. CDR3 sequence (DNA): TGCAGTGCTAGAGACACTCTTAAAGGACAGGGGGCGCGGGGCTACACCTTC.

In nucleotides, the CDR3 is TGTGCCAGCAGCCCTCAGACTAGCGGCCTTAACAATGAGCAGTTCTTC. This gives the protein CASSPQTSGLNNEQFF. The chain is built from TRBV7-6 and TRBJ2-1, with TRBD2 identical over 9 bases. Germline lookup yields CDR1 SGHVS and CDR2 FNYEAQ. The CDR3 is made up of 16 amino acids. With 5 bases clipped from V and 5 bases from J, the junction kept 10 bases outside the gene matches.

V is TRBV18 and J is TRBJ1-2; D remains unclear. The V gene's germline CDR1 is KGHSH and CDR2 LQKENI. This CDR3 has 15 amino acids. Trimming removed 3 bases from V and 0 bases from J, with 11 bases in between. CDR3 sequence: CASSPPQPANYGYTF. DNA of the CDR3: TGTGCCAGCTCACCTCCTCAGCCTGCTAACTATGGCTACACCTTC.